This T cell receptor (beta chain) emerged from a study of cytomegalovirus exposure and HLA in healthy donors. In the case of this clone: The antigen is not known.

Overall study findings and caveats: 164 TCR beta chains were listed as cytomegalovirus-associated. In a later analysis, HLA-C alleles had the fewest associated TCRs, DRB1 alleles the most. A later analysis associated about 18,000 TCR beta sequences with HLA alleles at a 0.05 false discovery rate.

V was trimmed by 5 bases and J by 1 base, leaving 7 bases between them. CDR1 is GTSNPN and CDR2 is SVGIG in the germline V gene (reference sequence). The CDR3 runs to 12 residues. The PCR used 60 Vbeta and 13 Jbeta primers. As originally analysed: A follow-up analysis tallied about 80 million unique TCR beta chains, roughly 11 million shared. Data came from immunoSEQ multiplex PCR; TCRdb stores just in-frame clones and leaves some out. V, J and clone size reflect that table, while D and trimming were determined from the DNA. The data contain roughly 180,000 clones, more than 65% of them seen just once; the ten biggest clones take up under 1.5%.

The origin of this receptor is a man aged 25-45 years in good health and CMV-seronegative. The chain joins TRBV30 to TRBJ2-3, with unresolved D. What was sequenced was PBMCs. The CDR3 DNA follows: TGTGCCTGGCGGGTCGGCACAGATACGCAGTATTTT. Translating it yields CAWRVGTDTQYF.